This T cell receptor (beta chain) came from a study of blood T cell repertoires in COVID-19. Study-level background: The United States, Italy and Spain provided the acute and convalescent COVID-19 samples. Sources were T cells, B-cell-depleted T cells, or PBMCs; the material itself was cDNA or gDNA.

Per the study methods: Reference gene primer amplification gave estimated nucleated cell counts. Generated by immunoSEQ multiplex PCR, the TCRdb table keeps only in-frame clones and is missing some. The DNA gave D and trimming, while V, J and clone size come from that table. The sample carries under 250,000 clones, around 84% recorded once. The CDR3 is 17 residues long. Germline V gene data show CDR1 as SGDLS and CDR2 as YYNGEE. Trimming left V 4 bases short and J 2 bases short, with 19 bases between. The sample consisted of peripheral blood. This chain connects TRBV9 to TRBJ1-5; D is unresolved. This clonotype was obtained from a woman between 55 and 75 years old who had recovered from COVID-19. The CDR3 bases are TGTGCCAGCAGCAAGGCGGGTAGCGGGGAAGGCAATCAGCCCCAGCATTTT. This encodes CASSKAGSGEGNQPQHF.